One sample yielded the 18 T cell receptor beta chains listed below, sequenced in a study of blood T cell repertoires in COVID-19. Data came from immunoSEQ multiplex PCR; TCRdb stores just in-frame clones and leaves some out. The sample lists over 120,000 clones, 87% occurring once. The source material was peripheral blood. All receptors come from a middle-aged man who had recovered from COVID-19.

The rearrangement links TRBV5-1 to TRBJ2-1; 11 positions agree with TRBD2. Germline CDR1 is SGHRS and CDR2 is YFSETQ. The CDR3 covers 15 residues. V trimming: 3 bases; J trimming: 6 bases; junction bases outside the gene matches: 5. CDR3 DNA sequence: TGCGCCAGCAGCTCCTCTAGCGGGGGGTTCAATGAGCAGTTCTTC. Translated: CASSSSSGGFNEQFF.

This clone has only one observation. The gene calls are TRBV9 and TRBJ2-7; 14 nucleotides match TRBD2. The CDR3 is made up of 17 amino acids. After removal of 2 bases from V and 6 bases from J, the junction contained 10 bases not matched to a gene. Germline CDR1 SGDLS, CDR2 YYNGEE. CDR3 coding DNA: TGTGCCAGCAGCGTGACTAGCGGGGGGGCCAGTTTCTCCGAGCAGTACTTC. This gives the protein CASSVTSGGASFSEQYF.

This clone was counted between two and nine times. J is TRBJ1-1 and V is TRBV5-4, with D tentatively TRBD1 (5 bases). The germline V gene encodes CDR1 SGHNT and CDR2 YYREEE (reference sequence). Between the trimmed V and J ends, which lost 4 bases and 8 bases, there was a span of 15 bases. This CDR3 contains 13 residues. The CDR3 spells CASSTLGLTEAFF. The CDR3 DNA reads as TGTGCCAGCAGCACCCTGGGACTAACAGAAGCTTTCTTT. Supplemented by reference TRBV5-4 and TRBJ1-1, the full variable domain reads ETGVTQSPTHLIKTRGQQVTLRCSSQSGHNTVSWYQQALGQGPQFIFQYYREEENGRGNFPPRFSGLQFPNYSSELNVNALELDDSALYLCASSTLGLTEAFFGQGTRLTVV.

CDR3 amino acids: CASSPRGDTEAFF. CDR3 nucleotide sequence: TGTGCCAGCTCACCCAGGGGCGACACTGAAGCTTTCTTT. This sequence joins TRBV18 and TRBJ1-1, with D possibly being TRBD1 (6 bases). The germline V gene encodes CDR1 KGHSH and CDR2 LQKENI. Trimming removed 3 bases from V and 3 bases from J, with 8 bases in between. The CDR3 is made up of 13 amino acids.

This rearrangement joins TRBV7-2 to TRBJ2-3; 8 nucleotides line up with TRBD2. V lost 5 bases, J lost 4 bases, and 11 bases stayed unmatched. Looked up from germline, CDR1 is SGHTA and CDR2 is FQGNSA. CDR3 length: 16 residues. DNA for the CDR3: TGTGCCAGCAGCCCCCGGGGCGGGGGGTTCGCAGATACGCAGTATTTT. Translating it yields CASSPRGGGFADTQYF.

This clone showed up many times. V is TRBV7-9 and J is TRBJ1-1; a possible D gene is TRBD1 (5 bases). In germline, CDR1 is SEHNR, CDR2 FQNEAQ (reference sequence). The CDR3 covers 15 residues. V lost 1 base to trimming and J lost 4 bases, with 13 bases between them. The CDR3 bases are TGTGCCAGCAGCTTAGTTGGTCGGGGGTTCACTGAAGCTTTCTTT. It translates to CASSLVGRGFTEAFF.

The chain employs TRBV9 and TRBJ2-7; D possibly corresponds to TRBD1 (6 bases). V dropped 3 bases and J dropped 0 bases, with 10 bases sitting between them. Germline values: CDR1 SGDLS, CDR2 YYNGEE. The CDR3 has 14 residues. CDR3 DNA sequence: TGTGCCAGCAGCGCGACAGGAACCTCCTACGAGCAGTACTTC. It encodes CASSATGTSYEQYF.

The rearrangement links TRBV10-1 to TRBJ2-1; 9 bases fit TRBD1. CDR3 size: 16 residues. V lost 0 bases, J lost 7 bases, and 7 bases stayed unmatched. In germline, CDR1 is WNHNN, CDR2 SYGVQD (reference sequence). CDR3: CASSESYKQGANEQFF. For the CDR3, the DNA is TGCGCCAGCAGTGAGTCGTATAAACAGGGGGCTAATGAGCAGTTCTTC.

This clone has just one count. The V call is TRBV4-1, the J call TRBJ2-5; 8 positions agree with TRBD2. This CDR3 is built from 16 residues. V lost 4 bases and J lost 7; bases outside the gene matches: 14. Germline V gene lookup returns CDR1 MGHRA and CDR2 YSYEKL. CDR3 nucleotides: TGCGCCAGCAGCCCACGGGAGCTAGCGGGCTTGGGGACCCAGTACTTC. Translation gives CASSPRELAGLGTQYF.

This rearrangement joins TRBV9 to TRBJ1-1; the D is unclear. With 4 bases removed from V and 1 base from J, the gap between germline ends came to 8 bases. CDR3 size: 13 residues. CDR1 SGDLS and CDR2 YYNGEE come from the germline V gene. Written as DNA, the CDR3 is TGTGCCAGCAGCTTGTACAGGAACACTGAAGCTTTCTTT. This encodes CASSLYRNTEAFF. Full variable domain (outside the CDR3, taken from reference TRBV9 and TRBJ1-1): DSGVTQTPKHLITATGQRVTLRCSPRSGDLSVYWYQQSLDQGLQFLIQYYNGEERAKGNILERFSAQQFPDLHSELNLSSLELGDSALYFCASSLYRNTEAFFGQGTRLTVV.

The chain is built from TRBV7-2 and TRBJ2-7, with TRBD1 matching over 8 bases. Losses at the gene ends were 3 bases for V and 9 bases for J; bases not matched to a gene: 10. CDR1 is SGHTA, CDR2 FQGNSA, per germline. The CDR3 is 14 residues long. The CDR3, as DNA: TGTGCCAGCAGCTTTCAGGGACAGGACCTTAGGCAGTACTTC. It yields the protein CASSFQGQDLRQYF.

The chain has TRBV5-1 and TRBJ1-4; 9 nucleotides align to TRBD1. Trimming removed 4 bases from V and 8 bases from J; junction bases left unmatched: 12. CDR1 SGHRS and CDR2 YFSETQ come from the germline V gene. The CDR3 runs to 16 residues. The chain's CDR3 is CASSVGTGSDWEKLFF. DNA of the CDR3: TGCGCCAGCAGCGTCGGGACAGGGTCGGATTGGGAAAAACTGTTTTTT.

The DNA for the CDR3 is TGCGCCAGCAGCCTAGGGACAAGTGAAGCTTTCTTT. This codes for CASSLGTSEAFF. The chain employs TRBV5-1 and TRBJ1-1, with D tentatively TRBD1 (6 bases). The CDR3 loop spans 12 amino acids. In germline, CDR1 is SGHRS, CDR2 YFSETQ. V was pared by 4 bases and J by 7 bases, with 11 bases between.

There are a few counts of this clone. This chain joins TRBV5-1 and TRBJ1-4, with 7 bases identical to TRBD1. CDR1 is SGHRS and CDR2 is YFSETQ in the germline V gene. Trimming at V came to 4 bases and at J to 2 bases, leaving 2 bases not matched to a gene. There are 14 residues in the CDR3. CDR3 amino acids: CASSKGGTNEKLFF. CDR3 nucleotide sequence: TGCGCCAGCAGCAAAGGGGGCACTAATGAAAAACTGTTTTTT.

The rearrangement joins TRBV6-5 to TRBJ1-2; no firm D call. The CDR3 extends over 12 amino acids. Germline V gene lookup returns CDR1 MNHEY and CDR2 SVGAGI. V shed 6 bases and J shed 4 bases, with 9 bases lying between them. This CDR3 is CASRSNSYGYTF. CDR3 DNA sequence: TGTGCCAGCAGATCCAACAGCTATGGCTACACCTTC.

The V and J genes are TRBV18 and TRBJ1-2; no definite D call. Germline V lookup: CDR1 KGHSH, CDR2 LQKENI. V was trimmed by 0 bases and J by 5 bases, leaving 7 bases between them. This CDR3 has 13 amino acids. CDR3 loop: CASSPPAEYGYTF. DNA for the CDR3: TGTGCCAGCTCACCACCGGCAGAATATGGCTACACCTTC.

This clone was recorded a few times. The chain combines TRBV14 with TRBJ1-2, with D tentatively TRBD1 (5 bases). V was clipped by 1 base and J by 9 bases, with 21 bases between them. CDR3 size: 16 residues. Germline CDR1 and CDR2: SGHDN and FVKESK. DNA for the CDR3: TGTGCCAGCAGCCAAGGCGGGCACGGGGGAGGTTTTCGCTACACCTTC. It is translated as CASSQGGHGGGFRYTF.

The rearrangement joins TRBV6-8 to TRBJ1-5, with D unresolved. V gave up 6 bases and J gave up 4 bases, with 13 bases separating them. Germline V gene sequence: CDR1 MNHGY, CDR2 SAAAGT. This CDR3 has 14 amino acids. DNA for the CDR3: TGTGCCAGCAGATACGCCCATAGTAATCAGCCCCAGCATTTT. Protein: CASRYAHSNQPQHF.